This T cell receptor beta chain is from a study of control samples from healthy donors and cancer patients. V was shortened by 6 bases and J by 0 bases, with 18 bases between the two germline ends. The CDR3 spans 17 residues. The germline V gene has CDR1 MDHEN and CDR2 SYDVKM. Produced via immunoSEQ multiplex PCR; TCRdb's table is partial and in-frame only. The data show some 160,000 clones, about 90% seen once. There are a few counts of this clone. Material for sequencing was blood. The source is a woman aged 25 to 39 in good health. This chain connects TRBV28 to TRBJ1-3; D is unclear. CDR3 amino acids: CASSPTGLLLSGNTIYF. The CDR3 DNA is TGTGCCAGCAGCCCAACCGGGCTTTTACTCTCTGGAAACACCATATATTTT.